The 23 T cell receptor beta chains in this list originate from one sample, sequenced in a study of T-cell reconstitution after alpha-beta-depleted transplantation in children. A TCRbeta library incorporating unique molecular identifiers was prepared. TCRdb recomputed calls from the PCR reads with MiXCR, one row per CDR3 protein. The data show 500,000 or so distinct CDR3 sequences, approximately 32% seen once. The material was PBMCs from the stem cell graft donor, obtained from the stem cell graft. The source is a human donor who donated a stem cell graft to a child with aplastic anemia.

This clonotype was counted ten times or more. The genes are TRBV29-1 and TRBJ2-7; TRBD1 agrees at 8 bases. J gave up 0 bases and V 7 bases, and 5 bases lay outside the gene matches. CDR1 and CDR2 from the germline V gene are SQVTM and ANQGSEA. The CDR3 loop spans 13 amino acids. CDR3 amino acids: CSARTGSSYEQYF. The CDR3, as DNA: TGCAGCGCACGGACAGGGAGCTCCTACGAGCAGTACTTC.

The rearrangement joins TRBV27 to TRBJ2-3, with D possibly TRBD2 on 6 matching bases. Per germline, CDR1 MNHEY and CDR2 SMNVEV (reference sequence). V lost 6 bases and J 2 bases, leaving 18 bases between the germline ends. The CDR3 consists of 16 residues. CDR3 sequence: CASRILAGSYTDTQYF. CDR3 nucleotide sequence: TGTGCCAGCAGGATTCTTGCGGGGAGTTACACAGATACGCAGTATTTT.

The gene calls are TRBV6-2 or TRBV6-3 and TRBJ1-1; D ambiguous. Germline V CDR1 and CDR2: MNHEY, SVGEGT. The CDR3 totals 13 residues. Trimming cost V 8 bases and J 0 bases, with 10 bases left between them. CDR3 amino acids: CASSRSMNTEAFF. For the CDR3, the DNA is TGTGCCAGCTCCCGCAGCATGAACACTGAAGCTTTCTTT.

V gene TRBV3-1 combines with J gene TRBJ2-1; D is ambiguous. Germline V CDR1 and CDR2: LGHDT, YNNKEL (reference sequence). CDR3 length: 12 residues. Trimming stripped 1 base from V and 15 bases from J, with 13 bases between. Here the CDR3 reads CASSQVNTWPFF. The DNA of the CDR3 is TGTGCCAGCAGCCAAGTAAACACCTGGCCGTTCTTC.

The rearrangement uses TRBV7-2 and TRBJ2-7, with D perhaps TRBD2 (6 bases). Trimming took off 1 base at V and 1 base at J, with 14 bases between the two ends. Germline loops: CDR1 SGHTA, CDR2 FQGNSA. This CDR3 has 16 amino acids. As DNA, the CDR3 is TGTGCCAGCAGCTTAGACAGTAGCGGAGTTTCCTACGAGCAGTACTTC. Its translation: CASSLDSSGVSYEQYF.

The V gene is TRBV2, the J gene TRBJ2-1; maybe TRBD2 (6 bases). Germline V CDR1 and CDR2: SNHLY, FYNNEI. The CDR3 length is 12 residues. V was trimmed by 9 bases and J by 4 bases, leaving 10 bases between them. This CDR3 is CARTGVYNEQFF. In nucleotides, the CDR3 is TGTGCCAGGACGGGAGTTTACAATGAGCAGTTCTTC.

V is TRBV24-1 and J is TRBJ2-4; D possibly corresponds to TRBD2 (5 bases). Trimming removed 7 bases at V and 12 bases at J, with 18 bases between. CDR3 length: 13 residues. CDR1 and CDR2 from the germline V gene are KGHDR and SFDVKD. The CDR3 spells CATSSNLGRDQYF. The CDR3 bases are TGTGCCACCAGCTCGAACCTTGGACGGGATCAGTACTTC.

The V and J genes are TRBV9 and TRBJ2-2, with 14 bases matching TRBD2. CDR1 and CDR2 from the germline V gene are SGDLS and YYNGEE. With V trimmed by 6 bases and J by 5 bases, 6 bases remained unmatched. This CDR3 contains 16 residues. DNA for the CDR3: TGTGCCAGCATCCGGGGACTAGCGGGAGAGACCGGGGAGCTGTTTTTT. Translating it yields CASIRGLAGETGELFF.

The chain uses TRBV7-8 and TRBJ2-7, with no clear D. CDR1 is SGHVS and CDR2 is FQNEAQ in the germline V gene. The V end was cut by 5 bases, the J end by 7 bases, with 15 bases between. The CDR3 spans 13 residues. This CDR3 reads CASSLESRQEQYV. Here the CDR3 DNA reads TGTGCCAGCAGCCTCGAGAGCCGGCAAGAGCAGTACGTC.

This clonotype turned up a few times. The J gene is TRBJ2-1, the V gene TRBV28, with TRBD2 matching 8 bases. With 4 bases clipped from V and 7 bases from J, the junction kept 9 bases outside the gene matches. Looked up from germline, CDR1 is MDHEN and CDR2 is SYDVKM. The CDR3 totals 15 residues. Here the CDR3 reads CASSSYSGSGNEQFF. CDR3 DNA sequence: TGTGCCAGCAGTTCTTACAGCGGGAGCGGAAATGAGCAGTTCTTC.

The chain carries TRBV7-2 and TRBJ2-5, with a weak D call TRBD1 (5 bases). The CDR3 loop spans 15 amino acids. The V end lost 1 base, the J end lost 2 bases, and 11 bases lay between the germline ends. Germline assignment: CDR1 SGHTA and CDR2 FQGNSA. The CDR3 bases are TGTGCCAGCAGCTTAGACTGGGCAGGGCAAGAGACCCAGTACTTC. Translating it yields CASSLDWAGQETQYF.

This sequence joins TRBV4-3 and TRBJ2-2, with 9 bases aligning to TRBD1. CDR1 LGHNA and CDR2 YSLEER come from the germline V gene. This CDR3 has 17 residues. V gave up 2 bases and J gave up 4 bases; unmatched junction bases: 8. CDR3 region: CASSQPRDRDGTGELFF. As DNA, the CDR3 is TGCGCCAGCAGCCAACCGCGGGACAGGGACGGCACCGGGGAGCTGTTTTTT.

The chain couples TRBV5-1 to TRBJ1-1; D remains ambiguous. CDR3 length equals 13 residues. With 7 bases removed from V and 3 bases from J, the gap between germline ends came to 13 bases. CDR1 and CDR2 from the germline V gene are SGHRS and YFSETQ. The CDR3 DNA follows: TGCGCCAGCCAACCAGGTGGCGACACTGAAGCTTTCTTT. Translated, it gives CASQPGGDTEAFF.

The rearrangement links TRBV5-4 to TRBJ2-3; 7 bases are shared with TRBD1. CDR3 length: 16 amino acids. Per germline, CDR1 SGHNT and CDR2 YYREEE (reference sequence). Losses at the gene ends were 0 bases for V and 1 base for J; bases not matched to a gene: 5. CDR3: CASSLDKGAGTDTQYF. CDR3 nucleotides: TGTGCCAGCAGCTTGGATAAGGGGGCTGGCACAGATACGCAGTATTTT.

The CDR3, as DNA: TGTGCCAGCAGGGCAACGGGGTCTGGGGCCAACGTCCTGACTTTC. Translated, it gives CASRATGSGANVLTF. This sequence joins TRBV27 and TRBJ2-6; weak D call: TRBD2 (5 bases). Germline loops: CDR1 MNHEY, CDR2 SMNVEV (reference sequence). Trimming left V 6 bases short and J 1 base short, with 10 bases between. The CDR3 runs 15 residues.

The chain recombines TRBV11-2 with TRBJ1-4; D is perhaps TRBD1 (5 bases). V was pared by 2 bases and J by 14 bases, with 18 bases between. This CDR3 has 14 amino acids. Germline values: CDR1 SGHAT, CDR2 FQNNGV. In DNA form, the CDR3 reads TGTGCCAGCAGCTTACTGGGGCACAACAAGGGGCTGTTTTTT. Its protein product is CASSLLGHNKGLFF.

This clonotype turned up a few times. V is TRBV6-1 and J is TRBJ2-5; 9 nucleotides align to TRBD1. There are 14 residues in the CDR3. The germline CDR1 and CDR2 sequences are MNHNS and SASEGT. The ends lost 5 bases at V and 3 bases at J; junction bases unmatched: 4. The chain's CDR3 is CASSTGGFKETQYF. In nucleotides, the CDR3 is TGTGCCAGCAGTACAGGGGGCTTCAAAGAGACCCAGTACTTC.

This clonotype was counted a few times. The CDR3 nucleotides read TGCAGCGTTGAGGGACTAGCGGGAGGCTTGGGGGACAATGAGCAGTTCTTC. The encoded protein is CSVEGLAGGLGDNEQFF. V is TRBV29-1 and J is TRBJ2-1; TRBD2 matches 15 bases. Germline trimming cut 3 bases from V and 5 bases from J; bases unmatched to any gene: 8. The CDR3 contains 17 residues. From germline, CDR1 is SQVTM and CDR2 ANQGSEA.

CDR3 DNA: TGCAGCGTTGATCGGGAGTGGTACAATGAGCAGTTCTTC. Residues: CSVDREWYNEQFF. This chain joins TRBV29-1 and TRBJ2-1, with a possible D match to TRBD2 (6 bases). CDR3 size: 13 residues. Germline CDR1 reads SQVTM; CDR2 reads ANQGSEA. V lost 3 bases to trimming and J lost 4 bases, with 10 bases between them.

The chain carries TRBV27 and TRBJ1-1; D gene ambiguous. This CDR3 comprises 14 residues. V lost 6 bases and J 5 bases, leaving 16 bases between the germline ends. The germline CDR1 and CDR2 sequences are MNHEY and SMNVEV (reference sequence). CDR3 protein: CASSQTGMGTEAFF. In DNA, the CDR3 is TGTGCCAGCAGCCAAACCGGGATGGGGACTGAAGCTTTCTTT.

This clonotype was picked up a small number of times. This rearrangement joins TRBV27 to TRBJ1-1; D is ambiguous. The V gene's germline CDR1 is MNHEY and CDR2 SMNVEV (reference sequence). This CDR3 comprises 14 residues. Between the trimmed V and J ends, which lost 3 bases and 0 bases, there was a span of 8 bases. DNA for the CDR3: TGTGCCAGCAGTTTCGGGGTCCTGAACACTGAAGCTTTCTTT. Amino acids: CASSFGVLNTEAFF.

The rearrangement joins TRBV7-2 to TRBJ2-3; 8 bases match TRBD2. V shed 3 bases and J 6 bases; nucleotides not matched to a gene: 8. The germline gives CDR1 SGHTA, CDR2 FQGNSA. The CDR3 runs to 15 residues. CDR3 nucleotides: TGTGCCAGCAGCTTCCCGCGGGGGGCAAGTGATACGCAGTATTTT. Its protein is CASSFPRGASDTQYF. Full variable domain (missing parts from reference TRBV7-2 and TRBJ2-3): GAGVSQSPSNKVTEKGKDVELRCDPISGHTALYWYRQSLGQGLEFLIYFQGNSAPDKSGLPSDRFSAERTGGSVSTLTIQRTQQEDSAVYLCASSFPRGASDTQYFGPGTRLTVL.

The table lists this clonotype with a count of one. This chain uses TRBV5-1 with TRBJ2-3, with 7 bases that match TRBD2. The CDR3 covers 14 residues. The V gene end was trimmed by 4 bases and the J gene end by 6 bases; junction bases not matched to a gene: 8. The germline CDR1 and CDR2 sequences are SGHRS and YFSETQ. The chain's CDR3 is CASSPWTSADTQYF. CDR3 DNA sequence: TGCGCCAGCAGCCCCTGGACTAGTGCGGATACGCAGTATTTT.